The entry that follows covers one TCR beta chain sequence. TCR beta from blood CD8+ and CD4+ T cells was sequenced. Controls comprised healthy donors matched for age and sex. The source of the sample is a study of CD8 T cells in Susac syndrome. Germline CDR1 LNHDA, CDR2 SQIVND (reference sequence). Unmatched junction bases numbered 14, after V lost 5 bases and J lost 2 bases. The CDR3 length is 17 residues. Reverse transcription used roughly 0.45 to 1 ug RNA and random hexamers. Amplification of the TCR beta CDR3 was carried out by immunoSEQ multiplex PCR, which spanned a total of 54 Vbeta and 13 Jbeta segments. TCRdb recomputed calls from the immunoSEQ multiplex PCR reads with MiXCR, one row per CDR3 protein. The sample contains more than 75,000 distinct CDR3 sequences, 90% to 95% of which appear only once.

The source of this sequence is a human donor in good health. The rearrangement links TRBV19 to TRBJ2-5; TRBD1 matches 7 bases. Sequenced: CD8+ T cells from PBMCs. This chain's CDR3 is CASSGGFGQAIQETQYF. CDR3 nucleotides: TGTGCCAGTAGTGGGGGATTCGGACAGGCTATACAAGAGACCCAGTACTTC.